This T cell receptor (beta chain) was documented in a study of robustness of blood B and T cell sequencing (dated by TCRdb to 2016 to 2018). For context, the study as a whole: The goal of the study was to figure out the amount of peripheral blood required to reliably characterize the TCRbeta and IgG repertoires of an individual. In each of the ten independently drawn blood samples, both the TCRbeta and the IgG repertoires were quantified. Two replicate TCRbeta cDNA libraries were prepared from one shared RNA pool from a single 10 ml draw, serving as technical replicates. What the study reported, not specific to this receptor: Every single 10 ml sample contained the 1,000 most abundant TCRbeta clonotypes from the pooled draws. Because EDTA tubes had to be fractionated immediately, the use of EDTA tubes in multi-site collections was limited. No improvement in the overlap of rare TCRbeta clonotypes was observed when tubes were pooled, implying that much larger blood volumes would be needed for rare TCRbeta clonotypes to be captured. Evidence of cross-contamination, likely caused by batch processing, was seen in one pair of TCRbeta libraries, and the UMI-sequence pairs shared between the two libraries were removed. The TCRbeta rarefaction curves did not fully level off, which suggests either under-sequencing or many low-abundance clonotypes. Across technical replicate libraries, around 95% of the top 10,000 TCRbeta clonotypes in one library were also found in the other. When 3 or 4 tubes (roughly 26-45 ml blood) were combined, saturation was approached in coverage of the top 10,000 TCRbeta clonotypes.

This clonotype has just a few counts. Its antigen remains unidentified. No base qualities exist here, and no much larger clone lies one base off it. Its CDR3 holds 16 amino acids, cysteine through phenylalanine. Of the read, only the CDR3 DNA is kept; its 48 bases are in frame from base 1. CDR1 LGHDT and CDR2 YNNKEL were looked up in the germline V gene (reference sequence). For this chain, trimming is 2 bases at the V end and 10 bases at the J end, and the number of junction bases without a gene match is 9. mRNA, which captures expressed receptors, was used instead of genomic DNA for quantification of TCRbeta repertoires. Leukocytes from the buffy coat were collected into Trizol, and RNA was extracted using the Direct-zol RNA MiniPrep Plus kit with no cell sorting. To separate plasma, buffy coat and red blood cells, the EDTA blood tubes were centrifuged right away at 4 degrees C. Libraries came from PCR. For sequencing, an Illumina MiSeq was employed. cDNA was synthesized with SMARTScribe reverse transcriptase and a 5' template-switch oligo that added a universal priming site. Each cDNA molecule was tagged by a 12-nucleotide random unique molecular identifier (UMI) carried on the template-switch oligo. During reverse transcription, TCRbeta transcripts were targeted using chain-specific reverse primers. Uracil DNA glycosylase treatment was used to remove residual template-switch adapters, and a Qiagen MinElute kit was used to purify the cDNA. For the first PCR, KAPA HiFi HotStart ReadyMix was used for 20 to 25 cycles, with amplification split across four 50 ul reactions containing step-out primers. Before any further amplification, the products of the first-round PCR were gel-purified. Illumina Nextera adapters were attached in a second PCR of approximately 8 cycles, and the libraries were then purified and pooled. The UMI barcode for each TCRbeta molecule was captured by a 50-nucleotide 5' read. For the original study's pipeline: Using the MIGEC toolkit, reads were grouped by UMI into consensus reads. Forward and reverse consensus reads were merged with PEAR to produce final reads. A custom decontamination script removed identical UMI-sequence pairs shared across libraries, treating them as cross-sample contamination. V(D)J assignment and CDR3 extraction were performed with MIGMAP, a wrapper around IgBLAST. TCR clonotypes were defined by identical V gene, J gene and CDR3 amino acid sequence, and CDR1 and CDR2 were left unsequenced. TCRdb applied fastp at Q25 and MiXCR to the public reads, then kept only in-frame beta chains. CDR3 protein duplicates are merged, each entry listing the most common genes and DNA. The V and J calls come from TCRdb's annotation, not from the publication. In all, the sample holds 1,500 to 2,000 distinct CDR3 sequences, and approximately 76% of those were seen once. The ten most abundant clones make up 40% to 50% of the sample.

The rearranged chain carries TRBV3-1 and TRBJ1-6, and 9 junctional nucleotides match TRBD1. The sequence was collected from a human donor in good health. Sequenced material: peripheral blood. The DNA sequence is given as TGTGCCAGCAGCCAAACACCGGGACAGGGCGGGTCACCCCTCCACTTT. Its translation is CASSQTPGQGGSPLHF.